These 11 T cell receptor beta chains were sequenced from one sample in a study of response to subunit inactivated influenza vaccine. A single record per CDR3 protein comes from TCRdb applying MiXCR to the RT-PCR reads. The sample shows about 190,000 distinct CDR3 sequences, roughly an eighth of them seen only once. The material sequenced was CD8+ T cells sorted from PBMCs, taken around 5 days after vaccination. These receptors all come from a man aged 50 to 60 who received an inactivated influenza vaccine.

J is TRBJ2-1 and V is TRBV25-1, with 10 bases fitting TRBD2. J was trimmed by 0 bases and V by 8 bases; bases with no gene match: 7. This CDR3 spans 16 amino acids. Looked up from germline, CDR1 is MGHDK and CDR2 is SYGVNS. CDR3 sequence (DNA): TGTGCCAGCGGAGGACTAGCGGAAGACTCCTACAATGAGCAGTTCTTC. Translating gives CASGGLAEDSYNEQFF.

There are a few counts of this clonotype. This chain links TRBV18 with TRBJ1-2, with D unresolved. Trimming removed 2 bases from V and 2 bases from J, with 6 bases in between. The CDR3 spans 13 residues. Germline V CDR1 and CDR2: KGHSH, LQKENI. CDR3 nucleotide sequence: TGTGCCAGCTCACCATCGGGCAACTATGGCTACACCTTC. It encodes CASSPSGNYGYTF. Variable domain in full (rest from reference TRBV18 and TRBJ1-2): NAGVMQNPRHLVRRRGQEARLRCSPMKGHSHVYWYRQLPEEGLKFMVYLQKENIIDESGMPKERFSAEFPKEGPSILRIQQVVRGDSAAYFCASSPSGNYGYTFGSGTRLTVV.

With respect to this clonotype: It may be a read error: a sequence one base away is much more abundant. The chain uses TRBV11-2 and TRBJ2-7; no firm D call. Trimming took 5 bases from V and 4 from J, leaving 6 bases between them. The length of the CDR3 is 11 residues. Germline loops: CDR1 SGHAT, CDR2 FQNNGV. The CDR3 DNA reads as TGTGCCAGCAGCCATCGTTACGAGCAGTACTTC. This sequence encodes CASSHRYEQYF.

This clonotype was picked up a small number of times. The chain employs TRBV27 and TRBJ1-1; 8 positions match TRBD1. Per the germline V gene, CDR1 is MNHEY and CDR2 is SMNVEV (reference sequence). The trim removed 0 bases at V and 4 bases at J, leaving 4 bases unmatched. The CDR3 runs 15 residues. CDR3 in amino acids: CASSLSITGGTEAFF. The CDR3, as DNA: TGTGCCAGCAGTTTATCCATTACAGGGGGCACTGAAGCTTTCTTT.

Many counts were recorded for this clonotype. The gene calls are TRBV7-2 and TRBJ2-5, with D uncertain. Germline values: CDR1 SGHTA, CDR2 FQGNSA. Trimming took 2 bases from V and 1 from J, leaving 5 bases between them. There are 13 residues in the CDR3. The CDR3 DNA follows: TGTGCCAGCAGCTTATGGCTCCAAGAGACCCAGTACTTC. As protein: CASSLWLQETQYF.

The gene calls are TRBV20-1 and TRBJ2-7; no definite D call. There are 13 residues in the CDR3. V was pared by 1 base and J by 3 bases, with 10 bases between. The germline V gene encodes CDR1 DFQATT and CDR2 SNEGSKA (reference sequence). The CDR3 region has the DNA TGCAGTGCTAGAGGCAGGAGCAACTACGAGCAGTACTTC. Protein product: CSARGRSNYEQYF.

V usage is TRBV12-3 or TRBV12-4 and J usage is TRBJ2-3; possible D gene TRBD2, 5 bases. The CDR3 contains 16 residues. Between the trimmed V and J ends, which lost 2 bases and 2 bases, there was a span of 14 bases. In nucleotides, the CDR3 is TGTGCCAGCAGTTTATGGAGTAGCGCACACACAGATACGCAGTATTTT. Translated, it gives CASSLWSSAHTDTQYF.

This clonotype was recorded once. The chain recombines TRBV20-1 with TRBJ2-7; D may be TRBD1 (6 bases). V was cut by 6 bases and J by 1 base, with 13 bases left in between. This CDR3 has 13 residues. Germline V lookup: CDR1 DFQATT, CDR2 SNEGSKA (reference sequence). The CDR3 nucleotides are TGCAGTGCCGTGGACAGTAAGTCCTACGAGCAGTACTTC. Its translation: CSAVDSKSYEQYF.

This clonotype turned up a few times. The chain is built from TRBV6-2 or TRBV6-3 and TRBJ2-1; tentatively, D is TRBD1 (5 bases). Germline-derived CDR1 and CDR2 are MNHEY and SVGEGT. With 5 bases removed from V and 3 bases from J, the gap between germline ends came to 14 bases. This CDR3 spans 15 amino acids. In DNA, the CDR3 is TGTGCCAGCAGTCCATACGAGCAGGGCTACAATGAGCAGTTCTTC. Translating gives CASSPYEQGYNEQFF.

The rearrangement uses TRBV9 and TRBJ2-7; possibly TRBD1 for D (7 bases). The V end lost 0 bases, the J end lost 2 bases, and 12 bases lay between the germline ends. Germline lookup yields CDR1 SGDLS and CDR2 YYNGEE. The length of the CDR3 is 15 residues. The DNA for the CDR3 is TGTGCCAGCAGCGTAGGCGGGACAGCGACCTACGAGCAGTACTTC. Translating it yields CASSVGGTATYEQYF.

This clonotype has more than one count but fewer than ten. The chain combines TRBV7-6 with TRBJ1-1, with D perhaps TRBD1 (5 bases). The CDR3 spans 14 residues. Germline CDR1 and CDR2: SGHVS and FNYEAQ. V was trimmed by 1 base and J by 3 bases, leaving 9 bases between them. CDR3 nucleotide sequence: TGTGCCAGCAGCTTAGTTTGGGGCGACACTGAAGCTTTCTTT. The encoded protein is CASSLVWGDTEAFF.